Listed below are T cell receptor beta chains from one sample, sequenced in a study of shared clonotypes between healthy human individuals. Generated by immunoSEQ multiplex PCR, the TCRdb table keeps only in-frame clones and is missing some. Of over 1.4 million clones detected, roughly 95% appear once; the ten largest clones hold 1.2%. Sample: naive CD4+ T cells sorted from blood. Every receptor here comes from a man under 40 in good health. CDR3s include the opening cysteine and the closing phenylalanine or tryptophan. The order of the fields is clone size, V gene, J gene, D gene, CDR3 length, CDR3 DNA, CDR3 protein. The D gene is left open where the match is weak. For some rows the clone size is stated as once, few or many, or as a class when expanded; others skip it.

clone size: NA
V gene: TRBV29-1
J gene: TRBJ2-7
D gene: TRBD2
CDR3 length: 15
CDR3 DNA: TGCAGCGTTGGCCGAACTAGCGGGAGTGATGGCGAGCAGCACTTC
CDR3 protein: CSVGRTSGSDGEQHF

clone size: NA
V gene: TRBV9
J gene: TRBJ2-1
D gene: NA
CDR3 length: 15
CDR3 DNA: TGTGCCAGCAGCGTACGGCCAGGGACGTACAATGAGCAGTTCTTC
CDR3 protein: CASSVRPGTYNEQFF

clone size: NA
V gene: TRBV27
J gene: TRBJ1-2
D gene: TRBD1
CDR3 length: 14
CDR3 DNA: TGTGCCAGCAGTCCCCGGACAGGGTACTATGGCTACACCTTC
CDR3 protein: CASSPRTGYYGYTF

clone size: NA
V gene: TRBV11-3
J gene: TRBJ2-2
D gene: TRBD1
CDR3 length: 14
CDR3 DNA: TGTGCCAGCAGCTTAACAGGGGTTAACGGGGAGCTGTTTTTT
CDR3 protein: CASSLTGVNGELFF

clone size: NA
V gene: TRBV2
J gene: TRBJ1-1
D gene: NA
CDR3 length: 13
CDR3 DNA: TGTGCCAGCACCCTGAGAGTGGGACCCGAAGCTTTCTTT
CDR3 protein: CASTLRVGPEAFF

clone size: NA
V gene: TRBV5-5
J gene: TRBJ2-1
D gene: TRBD1
CDR3 length: 15
CDR3 DNA: TGTGCCAGCAGCGGTGGGACAGGGGCTTACAATGAGCAGTTCTTC
CDR3 protein: CASSGGTGAYNEQFF

clone size: NA
V gene: TRBV28
J gene: TRBJ1-3
D gene: TRBD1
CDR3 length: 14
CDR3 DNA: TGTGCCAGCAGTCTTCGACAGGGAGGAAACACCATATATTTT
CDR3 protein: CASSLRQGGNTIYF

clone size: NA
V gene: TRBV4-3
J gene: TRBJ2-7
D gene: NA
CDR3 length: 13
CDR3 DNA: TGCGCCAGCAGCCACCCGGGGGCCTACAAGCAGTACTTC
CDR3 protein: CASSHPGAYKQYF

clone size: once
V gene: TRBV18
J gene: TRBJ2-1
D gene: TRBD1
CDR3 length: 14
CDR3 DNA: TGTGCCAGCAACACCCAGGGGGCGTACAATGAGCAGTTCTTC
CDR3 protein: CASNTQGAYNEQFF

clone size: NA
V gene: TRBV18
J gene: TRBJ2-7
D gene: NA
CDR3 length: 15
CDR3 DNA: TGTGCCAGCTCACCACAGAAGGGTATAGGCTACGAGCAGTACTTC
CDR3 protein: CASSPQKGIGYEQYF

clone size: NA
V gene: TRBV27
J gene: TRBJ1-4
D gene: NA
CDR3 length: 16
CDR3 DNA: TGTGCCAGCAGTCGGGGGATGGCTGCAACTAATGAAAAACTGTTTTTT
CDR3 protein: CASSRGMAATNEKLFF

clone size: NA
V gene: TRBV5-4
J gene: TRBJ2-7
D gene: TRBD2
CDR3 length: 15
CDR3 DNA: TGTGCCAGCAGCCCGAGGACTAGCGGGTCCTACGAGCAGTACTTC
CDR3 protein: CASSPRTSGSYEQYF

clone size: NA
V gene: TRBV7-9
J gene: TRBJ2-1
D gene: NA
CDR3 length: 13
CDR3 DNA: TGTGCCAGCAGCTTAGAGTACGGAAATGAGCAGTTCTTC
CDR3 protein: CASSLEYGNEQFF

clone size: NA
V gene: TRBV7-7
J gene: TRBJ2-3
D gene: NA
CDR3 length: 15
CDR3 DNA: TGTGCTAGCAGCTTGAGTCGGGAACGCACAGATACGCAGTATTTT
CDR3 protein: CASSLSRERTDTQYF

clone size: NA
V gene: TRBV6-6
J gene: TRBJ2-1
D gene: NA
CDR3 length: 15
CDR3 DNA: TGTGCCAGCAGTTTAGCCTCCGCGGCGTACAATGAGCAGTTCTTC
CDR3 protein: CASSLASAAYNEQFF

clone size: NA
V gene: TRBV27
J gene: TRBJ2-6
D gene: NA
CDR3 length: 15
CDR3 DNA: TGTGCCAGCAGCCAAGGGGACGCCGGGGCCAACGTCCTGACTTTC
CDR3 protein: CASSQGDAGANVLTF

clone size: NA
V gene: TRBV6-5
J gene: TRBJ1-1
D gene: NA
CDR3 length: 13
CDR3 DNA: TGTGCCAGCAGTGTGATGGTGAACACTGAAGCTTTCTTT
CDR3 protein: CASSVMVNTEAFF

clone size: NA
V gene: TRBV7-9
J gene: TRBJ1-5
D gene: TRBD1
CDR3 length: 16
CDR3 DNA: TGTGCCAGCAGCTCAGGACAGGGCATTGGCAATCAGCCCCAGCATTTT
CDR3 protein: CASSSGQGIGNQPQHF

clone size: NA
V gene: TRBV6-5
J gene: TRBJ2-7
D gene: TRBD1
CDR3 length: 12
CDR3 DNA: TGTGCCAGCAGCACAGGGGCGTACGAGCAGTACTTC
CDR3 protein: CASSTGAYEQYF

clone size: NA
V gene: TRBV5-1
J gene: TRBJ2-7
D gene: TRBD1
CDR3 length: 15
CDR3 DNA: TGCGCCAGCAGCCCCCGGGACAGGGAAACCGGGGAGCAGTACTTC
CDR3 protein: CASSPRDRETGEQYF

clone size: NA
V gene: TRBV6-6
J gene: TRBJ2-2
D gene: NA
CDR3 length: 13
CDR3 DNA: TGTGCCAGCAGTTATTTAAGGCCCGGGGAGCTGTTTTTT
CDR3 protein: CASSYLRPGELFF

clone size: NA
V gene: TRBV20-1
J gene: TRBJ2-5
D gene: TRBD2
CDR3 length: 11
CDR3 DNA: TGCAGTGCATTCGGGGGGGAGACCCAGTACTTC
CDR3 protein: CSAFGGETQYF

clone size: once
V gene: TRBV28
J gene: TRBJ2-3
D gene: NA
CDR3 length: 11
CDR3 DNA: TGTGCCAGCAGTGGGGGCCCTTCGCAGTATTTT
CDR3 protein: CASSGGPSQYF

clone size: NA
V gene: TRBV29-1
J gene: TRBJ1-4
D gene: NA
CDR3 length: 13
CDR3 DNA: TGCAGCGTTGATCGGCTACGTAATGAAAAACTGTTTTTT
CDR3 protein: CSVDRLRNEKLFF

clone size: NA
V gene: TRBV7-8
J gene: TRBJ2-3
D gene: NA
CDR3 length: 14
CDR3 DNA: TGTGCCAGCAGCTTGGCGATCAACCCAGATACGCAGTATTTT
CDR3 protein: CASSLAINPDTQYF

clone size: NA
V gene: TRBV9
J gene: TRBJ2-7
D gene: NA
CDR3 length: 14
CDR3 DNA: TGTGCCAGCAGCGTCAACACCGAAACCTACGAGCAGTACTTC
CDR3 protein: CASSVNTETYEQYF

clone size: NA
V gene: TRBV6-5
J gene: TRBJ1-5
D gene: NA
CDR3 length: 14
CDR3 DNA: TGTGCCAGCAGTCCTTCCGGGACGGCGGGGCCCCAGCATTTT
CDR3 protein: CASSPSGTAGPQHF

clone size: NA
V gene: TRBV5-1
J gene: TRBJ2-3
D gene: TRBD2
CDR3 length: 17
CDR3 DNA: TGCGCCAGCAGCCTGGGGACTAGCGGGAGGGCCACAGATACGCAGTATTTT
CDR3 protein: CASSLGTSGRATDTQYF

clone size: NA
V gene: TRBV5-5
J gene: TRBJ1-3
D gene: TRBD1
CDR3 length: 18
CDR3 DNA: TGTGCCAGCAGCCTGCTTCAATCGACAGGGGCGGCGGGAAACACCATATATTTT
CDR3 protein: CASSLLQSTGAAGNTIYF

clone size: NA
V gene: TRBV28
J gene: TRBJ2-5
D gene: TRBD2
CDR3 length: 14
CDR3 DNA: TGTGCCAGCAGTTTGGGAGGGGTCGGGGAGACCCAGTACTTC
CDR3 protein: CASSLGGVGETQYF

clone size: NA
V gene: TRBV7-2
J gene: TRBJ1-4
D gene: TRBD1
CDR3 length: 14
CDR3 DNA: TGTGCCAGCAGCGTCGACAGGGGGCGGGAAAAACTGTTTTTT
CDR3 protein: CASSVDRGREKLFF

clone size: NA
V gene: TRBV5-4
J gene: TRBJ2-2
D gene: TRBD2
CDR3 length: 16
CDR3 DNA: TGTGCCAGCAGCTCGAGCGGGAGGGCCGACACCGGGGAGCTGTTTTTT
CDR3 protein: CASSSSGRADTGELFF

clone size: NA
V gene: TRBV28
J gene: TRBJ1-2
D gene: NA
CDR3 length: 14
CDR3 DNA: TGTGCCAGCAGTTTTTCAGGGATATACTATGGCTACACCTTC
CDR3 protein: CASSFSGIYYGYTF

clone size: NA
V gene: TRBV28
J gene: TRBJ2-4
D gene: NA
CDR3 length: 17
CDR3 DNA: TGTGCCAGCAGCCAAGCTTCAGGACATCTAGCCAAAAACATTCAGTACTTC
CDR3 protein: CASSQASGHLAKNIQYF

clone size: NA
V gene: TRBV18
J gene: TRBJ2-1
D gene: NA
CDR3 length: 17
CDR3 DNA: TGTGCCAGCTCACCATTTAGCTCCGCTAGCTCCTACAATGAGCAGTTCTTC
CDR3 protein: CASSPFSSASSYNEQFF

clone size: NA
V gene: TRBV10-3
J gene: TRBJ1-1
D gene: NA
CDR3 length: 13
CDR3 DNA: TGTGCCATCAGTGACAGGGCGCCAAGGGAAGCTTTCTTT
CDR3 protein: CAISDRAPREAFF

clone size: NA
V gene: TRBV4-1
J gene: TRBJ2-7
D gene: NA
CDR3 length: 13
CDR3 DNA: TGCGCCAGCAGCCAAGATTCGGGCTACGAGCAGTACTTC
CDR3 protein: CASSQDSGYEQYF

clone size: NA
V gene: TRBV4-1
J gene: TRBJ2-7
D gene: TRBD2
CDR3 length: 19
CDR3 DNA: TGCGCCAGCAGCCAAGCCCGGCTAGCGGGAGGAGGACTGGTCTACGAGCAGTACTTC
CDR3 protein: CASSQARLAGGGLVYEQYF

clone size: NA
V gene: TRBV6-5
J gene: TRBJ1-2
D gene: NA
CDR3 length: 15
CDR3 DNA: TGTGCCAGCAGTTACTCCTTCCGGGGTGAGTCTGGCTACACCTTC
CDR3 protein: CASSYSFRGESGYTF

clone size: NA
V gene: TRBV7-6
J gene: TRBJ2-3
D gene: TRBD2
CDR3 length: 22
CDR3 DNA: TGTGCCAGCAGCTTAGTCTTAGCGGGAGGCCCGTTCTCCGCCCCACACACAGATACGCAGTATTTT
CDR3 protein: CASSLVLAGGPFSAPHTDTQYF

clone size: NA
V gene: TRBV6-5
J gene: TRBJ2-3
D gene: NA
CDR3 length: 16
CDR3 DNA: TGTGCCAGCAGTTTACAGGGATCTTGGGGCACAGATACGCAGTATTTT
CDR3 protein: CASSLQGSWGTDTQYF

clone size: NA
V gene: TRBV7-2
J gene: TRBJ2-1
D gene: TRBD2
CDR3 length: 15
CDR3 DNA: TGTGCCAGCAGCCCTACTAGCGGACCTTACAATGAGCAGTTCTTC
CDR3 protein: CASSPTSGPYNEQFF